This T cell receptor beta chain stems from a study of cytomegalovirus exposure and HLA in healthy donors (dated by TCRdb to the late 2010s). For context, the study as a whole: In an earlier analysis of some 610 of the donors, 276 Gb of sequence data and approximately 100 million unique TCR beta sequences from about 179 million T cells were reported. An early release covering some 640 HLA-typed donors comprised about 310 gigabases of sequencing data and tens of millions of unique TCR sequences. A few DR-DQ haplotypes were treated as single units for association and clustering because of strong linkage in the cohort. HLA typing covered class I and class II loci at four-digit resolution. All discovery cohort repertoires had been generated on a single sequencing platform. A later genetic analysis took genome-wide SNP genotypes for about three fifths of the 666 donors and used that subset as a discovery cohort. Of the roughly 390 genotyped donors, approximately 83% fell in the genetic ancestry cluster associated with self-reported Caucasian donors. The study aimed to test whether signatures of past pathogen exposure could be identified by cataloging public T cell receptors. A separate validation cohort of about 110 different subjects was used in addition to the approximately 700-subject first cohort. In a later analysis, previously published TCR beta repertoires from 666 donors were re-analyzed and high-resolution HLA genotyping was added so that TCR occurrence patterns could be studied. The number of typed donors differed by locus: about 629-630 for A, B, C, DRB1 and DQB1; some 500 for DQA1; around 580 for DPA1; and around 490 for DPB1. Among approximately 370 genotyped donors of the cohort, an average of roughly 230,000 unique TCR beta nucleotide sequences was sequenced per donor, of which about 20% were non-productive. Rather than drawing on any new phenotypic data, the later analysis identified candidate immune exposures from TCR beta sequences and the way those sequences occurred across donors. In an earlier analysis of several hundred of the donors, high-throughput TCR beta sequencing was used to judge whether each TCR beta V gene segment behaved as functional or pseudogenic. Donor age, sex, ethnicity and CMV serostatus were compiled alongside the repertoire data. To predict cytomegalovirus infection status, the study combined high-throughput TCR immunosequencing, statistical association of individual TCRs with disease status, and machine learning. Using immunosequencing, the study profiled T cell repertoires from 500 to 800 subjects and related those repertoires to cytomegalovirus serostatus.

Based on the germline V gene, the CDR1 and CDR2 sequences are KGHSH and LQKENI. Its CDR3 holds 15 amino acids, cysteine through phenylalanine. Solely the CDR3 DNA is kept, with 45 bases framed from the first base. V and J are truncated by 3 bases and 0 bases respectively, leaving an intervening sequence of 9 bases. In its sample, this clone was seen a few times. Its antigen remains unidentified. Base qualities are missing; no much larger clone stands one base away. The cohort comprised 710 or so healthy bone marrow donors. At the time of sampling, all cohort members were nominally healthy, though unrecorded immune exposures were likely present. The donor was CMV seropositive and was included in the group of 250 to 300 seropositive cohort members. A peripheral blood sample was collected from each donor, and TCR beta sequencing was performed on peripheral blood mononuclear cells. The Qiagen DNeasy Blood Extraction Kit was used to extract genomic DNA from the blood cell samples.

The research as a whole found: In a later analysis, TCR association rates were found to vary across HLA loci, with the most associated TCRs seen for DRB1 alleles and the fewest for HLA-C alleles. An association between a missense DCLRE1C variant and V-gene and J-gene trimming of TCR beta chains was found in a later genetic analysis and replicated in an independent cohort. The only immune exposure information available for the cohort was CMV serostatus. A later genetic analysis reported fewer N-insertions in productive TCRs among donors in an Asian-associated ancestry cluster than the roughly 650-donor mean. The classifier was reported to diagnose cytomegalovirus status with high specificity and sensitivity in both the original cohort and the validation cohort. In a later analysis, several top co-occurrence clusters were reported to appear linked to parvovirus B19, influenza, CMV and Epstein-Barr virus. In a later analysis, some 18,000 TCR beta sequences were associated with specific HLA alleles at a false discovery rate of 0.05. Strong co-occurrence of HLA alleles, especially DR and DQ, made assigning TCR associations to individual alleles difficult. A total of about 180 TCR beta chains were listed by the study as associated with cytomegalovirus. In this cohort, only TCR beta chains were sequenced, and detectable features were limited by the absence of alpha or paired-chain data. The authors suggested that the approach could potentially be generalized to other disease states and immunological phenotypes. Sequencing depth was assumed to be roughly uniform across donors in the presence/absence analyses, though that assumption may not hold. A further reported finding was that TCR beta sequences accurately predicted the HLA-A and HLA-B alleles for most subjects in the first cohort. Because some donors lacked HLA typing at each locus, the association tests relied only on the typed subset. In a later analysis, HLA-associated TCR beta chains were found to be more clonally expanded and to have lower generation probabilities than equally common non-associated chains. The 87-base-pair reads could not distinguish some IMGT-functional V segments, including TRBV6-2 and TRBV6-3, so those segments were excluded. In vitro tests confirmed that a few of the cytomegalovirus-associated TCR beta chains recognize cytomegalovirus antigens. In an earlier analysis of approximately 600 of the donors, most TCR beta V segments were observed in productive rearrangements about 90% or about 30% of the time, broadly matching IMGT annotations. A group of highly shared sequence variants was considered likely to be a technical artifact of the sequencing pipeline. Because counts were too low, seventeen rarely observed V segments, including chromosome 9 orphons, were excluded from the earlier analysis of around 640 of the donors. Most TCR sequences were observed very rarely across donors, whereas some public TCRs were present in many individuals. In a later analysis, most CMV-associated TCR beta chains were found to appear HLA-restricted, with HLA associations seemingly driven largely by CMV exposure. Linkage disequilibrium might explain the correlated functional status among segregating V segments, but an unknown experimental factor could not be ruled out.

To prepare the library, the immunoSEQ multiplex PCR assay was applied. For the multiplex PCR, a mixture combining 60 forward primers for TCR Vbeta segments and 13 reverse primers for TCR Jbeta segments was used. The CDR3 region of rearranged TCR beta genes was amplified from genomic DNA with a multiplex PCR assay. The amplified TCR beta libraries were sequenced on the Illumina HiSeq System as 87-base-pair reads. Concerning the study's data processing: A later analysis tallied 75 million to 85 million unique TCR beta chains across the 666 repertoires, and some 10 million of those chains were shared by two or more donors. To remove PCR and sequencing errors, raw reads were error-corrected and collapsed into unique sequences using a nearest-neighbor algorithm that merged closely related sequences. CDR3 sequences were aligned to IMGT reference sequences to assign V, D and J gene segments. For a sequence to be retained, a match of at least six nucleotides to both a V gene segment and a J gene segment was required. A rearrangement was called productive if the CDR3 had no stop codons and remained in frame with V and J, and every other rearrangement was called non-productive. Following IMGT convention, CDR3 was defined as the stretch from the second conserved V-encoded cysteine to the conserved J-encoded phenylalanine. In an earlier analysis of roughly 580 of the donors, sequences lacking an unambiguous match to a single V gene segment were excluded. In an earlier analysis of approximately 560 of the donors, a V segment was called functional when productive rearrangements were above 56.7%, and segregating when the standard deviation between donors exceeded 5%. A statistical classification framework was built to diagnose cytomegalovirus status from the catalog of TCR beta chain sequences. V and J gene assignment, in a later analysis, came from comparing TCR nucleotide sequences with IMGT/GENE-DB human TR gene sequences. Using the TCRdist pipeline, a later analysis assigned CDR3 sequences along with most-parsimonious VDJ recombination scenarios. In a later analysis, every TCR beta chain was defined by the combination of its CDR3 amino acid sequence and its V-gene family, and reads without a unique V-gene family were dropped. A later analysis removed roughly 590 highly shared, low-generation-probability nucleotide sequences to deal with suspected cross-contamination and a sequencing artifact. A later analysis calculated a clonal expansion index for each public chain from normalized within-repertoire ranks of inferred template counts. In a later analysis, generation probabilities were computed using a VDJ recombination model fitted to out-of-frame rearrangements, and the results were checked against IGoR. Hypergeometric tests were used in a later analysis to score TCR-TCR, TCR-HLA and TCR-CMV co-occurrence, with a repertoire-size bias correction applied to the TCR pairs. In a later analysis, false discovery rates were estimated by permuting HLA or CMV assignments 20 times. In a later analysis, co-occurring TCRs were grouped with DBSCAN, and TCRdist sequence similarity was added when clustering was performed within HLA-allele-positive subsets. Repertoires with fewer than 30,000 or more than 120,000 public chains were left out of co-occurrence clustering, as were about five repertoires with anomalous nucleotide sharing. TCRdb holds this immuneACCESS table with in-frame rearrangements only. Some clones are missing; in checked studies, unresolved V genes explain under half, and the rest has no known cause. For V, J and clone size, that table is used; D and trimming come from the DNA. The sample records about 170,000 clones, 80% of which are singletons. In total, the top ten clones hold 1% of the sample.

This chain joins TRBV18 to TRBJ2-1, and TRBD2 may be the D gene, going by 6 matching bases. Sequencing was done on a sample of PBMCs. The origin of this receptor is a woman aged 45-60 years in good health and CMV-seropositive. The CDR3 loop reads CASSPIGGSYNEQFF. DNA sequence: TGTGCCAGCTCACCTATCGGGGGCTCCTACAATGAGCAGTTCTTC.